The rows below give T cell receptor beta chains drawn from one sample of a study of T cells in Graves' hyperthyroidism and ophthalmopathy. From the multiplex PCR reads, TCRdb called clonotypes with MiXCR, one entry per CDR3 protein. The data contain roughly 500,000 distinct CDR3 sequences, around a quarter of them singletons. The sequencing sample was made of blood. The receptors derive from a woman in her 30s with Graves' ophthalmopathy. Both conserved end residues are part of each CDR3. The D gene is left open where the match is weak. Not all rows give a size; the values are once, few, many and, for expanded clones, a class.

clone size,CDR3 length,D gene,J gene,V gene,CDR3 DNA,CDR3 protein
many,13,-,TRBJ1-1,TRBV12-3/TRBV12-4,TGTGCCAGCAGTTTAGGTGGGGAAACTGAAGCTTTCTTT,CASSLGGETEAFF
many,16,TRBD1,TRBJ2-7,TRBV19,TGTGCCAGTAGTATAGCTACGGGCAGGGGGACCTACGAGCAGTACTTC,CASSIATGRGTYEQYF
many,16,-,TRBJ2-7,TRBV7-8,TGTGCCAGCAGCTTAGCGGCTATGGGCAGTAGCTACGAGCAGTACTTC,CASSLAAMGSSYEQYF
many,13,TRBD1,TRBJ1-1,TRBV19,TGTGCCAGTAGAATCGACAGGGACACTGAAGCTTTCTTT,CASRIDRDTEAFF
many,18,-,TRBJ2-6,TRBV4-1,TGCGCCAGCAGCCAAGAACTGGAGAGGGGGGCTGGGGCCAACGTCCTGACTTTC,CASSQELERGAGANVLTF
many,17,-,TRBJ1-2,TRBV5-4,TGTGCCAGCAGCTTGGAACCGGGACTCTTCGGAGGCTATGGCTACACCTTC,CASSLEPGLFGGYGYTF
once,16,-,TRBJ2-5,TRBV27,TGTGCCAGCAGTCCCCACGGGACTTTGGTCGTGGAGACCCAGTACTTC,CASSPHGTLVVETQYF
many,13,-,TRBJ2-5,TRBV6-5,TGTGCCGGCAGTTACGCGAGGGGGGAGACCCAGTACTTC,CAGSYARGETQYF
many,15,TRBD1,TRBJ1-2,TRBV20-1,TGCAGTGCGACACCCGGGACAGTCAGAAGCTATGGCTACACCTTC,CSATPGTVRSYGYTF
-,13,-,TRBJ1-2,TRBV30,TGTGCCTGGAGTGTGGAGTCAGCCTATGGCTACACCTTC,CAWSVESAYGYTF
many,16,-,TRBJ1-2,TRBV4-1,TGCGCCAGCAGCCAAACACGGACGGTGATTAACTATGGCTACACCTTC,CASSQTRTVINYGYTF
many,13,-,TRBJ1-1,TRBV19,TGTGCCAGTAAAGGGCAGGGGTACACTGAAGCTTTCTTT,CASKGQGYTEAFF
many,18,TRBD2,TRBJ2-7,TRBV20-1,TGCAGTGCTCCCCACTCTGGACGGAGCGGGGGGGCGCAATACGAGCAGTACTTC,CSAPHSGRSGGAQYEQYF
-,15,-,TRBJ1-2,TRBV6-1,TGTGCCAGCAGATTCGACGCACAATGGGGGTATGGCTACACCTTC,CASRFDAQWGYGYTF
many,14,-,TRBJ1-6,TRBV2,TGTGCCAGCAGTGTTGGCAGCCAGGCTTCACCCCTCCACTTT,CASSVGSQASPLHF
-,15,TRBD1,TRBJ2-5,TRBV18,TGTGCCAGCTCGACAGGGGGTTACCGGCAAGAGACCCAGTACTTC,CASSTGGYRQETQYF
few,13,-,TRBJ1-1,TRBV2,TGTGCCAGCACTCTACCAATGAACACTGAAGCTTTCTTT,CASTLPMNTEAFF
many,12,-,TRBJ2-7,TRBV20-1,TGCAGTGCTAGAGTAACAGCCTACGAGCAGTACTTC,CSARVTAYEQYF
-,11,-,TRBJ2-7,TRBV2,TGTGCCAGCAGAGGATGGGGGGAGCAGTACTTC,CASRGWGEQYF
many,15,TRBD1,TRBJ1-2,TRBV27,TGTGCCAGCAAGTCTTGGGACAGCCGTAACTATGGCTACACCTTC,CASKSWDSRNYGYTF
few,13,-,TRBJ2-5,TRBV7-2,TGTGCCAGCAGCTCTGGACCCACCGGGGACCAGTACTTC,CASSSGPTGDQYF
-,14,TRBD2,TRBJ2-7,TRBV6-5,TGTGCCAGCAGTTGCTGGGAGGGCGCCTACGAGCAGTACTTC,CASSCWEGAYEQYF
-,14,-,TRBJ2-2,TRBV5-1,TGCGCCACCGCTGAGGGGGCGAACACCGGGGAGCTGTTTTTT,CATAEGANTGELFF
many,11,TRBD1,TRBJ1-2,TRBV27,TGTGCCAAGAGGACAGGGAATGGCTACACCTTC,CAKRTGNGYTF
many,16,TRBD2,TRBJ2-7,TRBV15,TGTGCCACCAGCAGACGACTAGCGGGAAGCTCCTACGAGCAGTACTTC,CATSRRLAGSSYEQYF
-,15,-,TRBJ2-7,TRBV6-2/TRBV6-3,TGTGCCAGCAGTACTCCCAGGGTGCCGACGGGAGAGCAGTACTTC,CASSTPRVPTGEQYF